This TCR beta chain was profiled in a study of patients and donors after allogeneic stem cell transplantation. Using its own MiXCR run on the RT-PCR reads, TCRdb lists one record per CDR3 protein. The data hold approximately 170,000 distinct CDR3 sequences, with 24% observed a single time. In this sample, this clonotype turned up a few times. The sequencing sample was made of blood, either unsorted or a sorted T cell fraction (not recorded which). The source of this sequence is a human donor who was either an allogeneic HSCT recipient or a stem cell or donor lymphocyte infusion donor (not recorded which). It is not recorded whose cells these are; they may come from a transplant donor.

The chain's CDR3 is CASGGTGDEKLFF. The CDR3 bases are TGTGCCTCCGGAGGGACAGGGGATGAAAAACTGTTTTTT. The V call is TRBV10-3, the J call TRBJ1-4; 10 nucleotides match TRBD1. CDR3 length equals 13 residues. Germline CDR1 and CDR2: ENHRY and SYGVKD. After removal of 11 bases from V and 6 bases from J, the junction contained 6 bases not matched to a gene.